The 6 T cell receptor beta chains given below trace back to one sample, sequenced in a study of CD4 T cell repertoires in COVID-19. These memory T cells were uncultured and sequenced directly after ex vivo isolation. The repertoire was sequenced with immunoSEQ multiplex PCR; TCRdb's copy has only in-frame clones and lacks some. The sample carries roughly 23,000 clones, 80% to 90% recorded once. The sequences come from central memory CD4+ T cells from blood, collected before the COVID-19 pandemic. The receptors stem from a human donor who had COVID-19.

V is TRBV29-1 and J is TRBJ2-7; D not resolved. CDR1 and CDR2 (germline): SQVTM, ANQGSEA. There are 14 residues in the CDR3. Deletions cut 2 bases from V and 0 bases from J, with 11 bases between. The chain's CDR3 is CSVEKAVGSYEQYF. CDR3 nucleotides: TGCAGCGTTGAAAAGGCGGTAGGCTCCTACGAGCAGTACTTC.

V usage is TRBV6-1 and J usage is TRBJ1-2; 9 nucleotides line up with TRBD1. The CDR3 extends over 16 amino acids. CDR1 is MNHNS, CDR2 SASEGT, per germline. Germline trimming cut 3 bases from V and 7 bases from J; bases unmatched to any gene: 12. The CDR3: CASSEGTGGRPTGYTF. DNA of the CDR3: TGTGCCAGCAGTGAGGGAACAGGGGGCCGGCCGACTGGCTACACCTTC.

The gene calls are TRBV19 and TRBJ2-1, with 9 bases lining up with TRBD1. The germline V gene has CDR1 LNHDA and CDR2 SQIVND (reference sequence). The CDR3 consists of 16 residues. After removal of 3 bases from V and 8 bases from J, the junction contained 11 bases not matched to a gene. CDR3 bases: TGTGCCAGTAGTATCGACAGGGGGTCACATACTGATGAGCAGTTCTTC. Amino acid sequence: CASSIDRGSHTDEQFF.

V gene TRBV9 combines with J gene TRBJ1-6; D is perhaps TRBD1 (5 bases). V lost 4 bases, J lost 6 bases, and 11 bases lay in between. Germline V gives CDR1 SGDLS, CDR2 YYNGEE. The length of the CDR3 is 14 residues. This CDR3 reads CASSRQGSNSPLHF. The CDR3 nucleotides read TGTGCCAGCAGCCGCCAGGGAAGTAATTCACCCCTCCACTTT.

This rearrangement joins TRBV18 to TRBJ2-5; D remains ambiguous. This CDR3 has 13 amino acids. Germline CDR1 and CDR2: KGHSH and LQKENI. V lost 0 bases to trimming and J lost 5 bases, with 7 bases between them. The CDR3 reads CASSPPTRETQYF. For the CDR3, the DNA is TGTGCCAGCTCACCACCCACGCGGGAGACCCAGTACTTC.

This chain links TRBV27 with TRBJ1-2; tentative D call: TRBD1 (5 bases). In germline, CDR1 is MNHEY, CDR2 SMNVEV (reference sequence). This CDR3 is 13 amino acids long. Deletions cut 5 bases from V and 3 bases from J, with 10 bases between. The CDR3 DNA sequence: TGTGCCAGCAGTACCCGACAGTACTATGGCTACACCTTC. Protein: CASSTRQYYGYTF.